The TCR beta chain described here comes from a study of graft-versus-host responses after intestinal transplantation. On the study more broadly: Multivisceral, liver-intestinal, or isolated intestinal grafts were transplanted into recipients. Anti-thymocyte globulin served as induction for all recipients, who then took tacrolimus and steroids for about 3 years.

Method: immunoSEQ multiplex PCR; TCRdb's copy keeps in-frame clones and lacks some. The data show 37,000 or so clones, more than 80% seen once. The length of the CDR3 is 18 residues. V lost 4 bases, J lost 1 base, and 17 bases stayed unmatched. Per germline, CDR1 SGHRS and CDR2 YFSETQ. V gene TRBV5-1 combines with J gene TRBJ2-7, with 7 bases lining up with TRBD1. The specimen comprised PBMCs, sampled almost 320 days after intestinal transplant. The source of this sequence is a human patient who received an intestinal transplant, so some T cells may come from the graft donor. CDR3 sequence reads: CASSLSSLTGTKSYEQYF. The CDR3 DNA follows: TGCGCCAGCAGCCTATCGTCCCTGACAGGGACGAAGTCCTACGAGCAGTACTTC.